This passage covers 21 T cell receptor beta chains from one sample sequenced in a study of blood T cell repertoires in COVID-19. The assay was immunoSEQ multiplex PCR, and TCRdb's table has in-frame clones only and misses some. This sample has approximately 92,000 clones, with about 71% found just once. Source material: peripheral blood. These receptors all come from an older woman in a cohort sampled during active or convalescent COVID-19.

The chain combines TRBV5-1 with TRBJ1-2; the D gene is possibly TRBD1 (6 bases). V gave up 2 bases and J gave up 4 bases, with 12 bases separating them. This CDR3 is 14 amino acids long. CDR1 SGHRS and CDR2 YFSETQ come from the germline V gene. The CDR3 here is CASSFGTGSYGYTF. In DNA form, the CDR3 reads TGCGCCAGCAGCTTCGGTACAGGGAGCTATGGCTACACCTTC. Based on the CDR3 plus reference TRBV5-1 and TRBJ1-2, the full variable domain is KAGVTQTPRYLIKTRGQQVTLSCSPISGHRSVSWYQQTPGQGLQFLFEYFSETQRNKGNFPGRFSGRQFSNSRSEMNVSTLELGDSALYLCASSFGTGSYGYTFGSGTRLTVV.

This clone occurred once. The rearrangement uses TRBV28 and TRBJ2-7; the match to TRBD1 covers 7 bases. CDR3 size: 15 residues. CDR1 is MDHEN and CDR2 is SYDVKM in the germline V gene. V shed 8 bases, J shed 3 bases, and the junction held 13 bases outside the gene matches. The CDR3 protein is CASVSPAGGSYEQYF. The CDR3 region has the DNA TGTGCCAGCGTAAGCCCAGCAGGGGGTAGCTACGAGCAGTACTTC.

This sequence joins TRBV12-3 or TRBV12-4 and TRBJ1-2, with D hard to call. Trimming stripped 1 base from V and 8 bases from J, with 5 bases between. The CDR3 is 11 amino acids. The CDR3 bases are TGTGCCAGCAGTTTAGGCGGAGGCTACACCTTC. Its protein is CASSLGGGYTF.

The gene calls are TRBV29-1 and TRBJ2-7; TRBD1 matches at 7 bases. Germline CDR1 reads SQVTM; CDR2 reads ANQGSEA. Trimming took 4 bases from V and 0 from J; bases not matched to a gene: 6. The CDR3 runs to 14 residues. CDR3 in DNA: TGCAGCGTTGCGGACAGGCGAAGCTCCTACGAGCAGTACTTC. The encoded protein is CSVADRRSSYEQYF.

The CDR3 DNA is TGTGCCAGCAGCTTTGGGCTTTCTGGGGCCAACGTCCTGACTTTC. Protein product: CASSFGLSGANVLTF. The V and J genes are TRBV7-6 and TRBJ2-6; the D is unclear. The V gene's germline CDR1 is SGHVS and CDR2 FNYEAQ. The CDR3 length is 15 residues. Trimming cost V 3 bases and J 1 base, with 7 bases left between them. The full variable domain, its missing parts supplied by reference TRBV7-6 and TRBJ2-6, is GAGVSQSPRYKVTKRGQDVALRCDPISGHVSLYWYRQALGQGPEFLTYFNYEAQQDKSGLPNDRFSAERPEGSISTLTIQRTEQRDSAMYRCASSFGLSGANVLTFGAGSRLTVL.

In its sample, this clone was seen a few times. The genes are TRBV3-1 (or the pseudogene TRBV3-2) and TRBJ2-7; 9 bases fit TRBD2. J lost 9 bases, V lost 0 bases, and 9 bases had no gene match. Per germline, CDR1 LGHDT and CDR2 YNNKEL (reference sequence). CDR3 size: 15 residues. This chain's CDR3 is CASSQDPAGGLVQYF. The CDR3 DNA reads as TGTGCCAGCAGCCAAGATCCAGCGGGGGGTTTGGTGCAGTACTTC.

This clone was counted between two and nine times. The chain recombines TRBV3-1 (or the pseudogene TRBV3-2) with TRBJ2-7, with a possible D match to TRBD2 (5 bases). This CDR3 comprises 15 residues. V lost 4 bases and J 0 bases, leaving 13 bases between the germline ends. Germline assignment: CDR1 LGHDT and CDR2 YNNKEL (reference sequence). This chain's CDR3 is CASSRISVDSYEQYF. For the CDR3, the DNA is TGTGCCAGCAGCCGGATTAGCGTTGACTCCTACGAGCAGTACTTC.

V is TRBV7-2 and J is TRBJ1-2; no firm D call. CDR3 size: 16 residues. Germline CDR1 is SGHTA and CDR2 is FQGNSA. Trimming took 0 bases from V and 2 from J, leaving 13 bases between them. The CDR3 region is CASSLAAGIANYGYTF. Here the CDR3 DNA reads TGTGCCAGCAGCTTAGCGGCAGGCATCGCGAACTATGGCTACACCTTC. Using reference TRBV7-2 and TRBJ1-2 for the parts outside the CDR3, the full variable domain is GAGVSQSPSNKVTEKGKDVELRCDPISGHTALYWYRQSLGQGLEFLIYFQGNSAPDKSGLPSDRFSAERTGGSVSTLTIQRTQQEDSAVYLCASSLAAGIANYGYTFGSGTRLTVV.

This clone was recorded only once. This rearrangement joins TRBV5-1 to TRBJ1-1, with 9 bases lining up with TRBD1. After removal of 0 bases from V and 2 bases from J, the junction contained 5 bases not matched to a gene. The CDR3 length is 16 residues. Germline V gives CDR1 SGHRS, CDR2 YFSETQ. The CDR3 loop reads CASSLGDRVGNTEAFF. CDR3 coding DNA: TGCGCCAGCAGCTTGGGGGACAGGGTCGGAAACACTGAAGCTTTCTTT.

J is TRBJ2-3 and V is TRBV10-3; possibly TRBD1 for D (6 bases). The CDR3 has 14 residues. V was pared by 7 bases and J by 1 base, with 12 bases between. Germline V gene sequence: CDR1 ENHRY, CDR2 SYGVKD. CDR3 DNA sequence: TGTGCCATCACTCGACAGGAACGCACAGATACGCAGTATTTT. Translation: CAITRQERTDTQYF.

V usage is TRBV6-5 and J usage is TRBJ2-5, with 7 bases aligning to TRBD2. With V trimmed by 5 bases and J by 2 bases, 8 bases remained unmatched. The CDR3 is 15 amino acids. Germline values: CDR1 MNHEY, CDR2 SVGAGI. The DNA of the CDR3 is TGTGCCAGCAGTACCCGTGTGGGGGGGCAAGAGACCCAGTACTTC. It is translated as CASSTRVGGQETQYF.

The V gene is TRBV30, the J gene TRBJ1-3; D unresolved. Trimming took 0 bases from V and 1 from J, leaving 19 bases between them. This CDR3 contains 18 residues. CDR1 is GTSNPN, CDR2 SVGIG, per germline (reference sequence). CDR3 in amino acids: CAWSVTGPSGYSGNTIYF. CDR3 in DNA: TGTGCCTGGAGTGTAACCGGTCCGTCCGGGTATTCTGGAAACACCATATATTTT.

The V call is TRBV6-5, the J call TRBJ1-1; tentative D call: TRBD1 (6 bases). V lost 7 bases and J 0 bases, leaving 9 bases between the germline ends. This CDR3 spans 13 amino acids. Per germline, CDR1 MNHEY and CDR2 SVGAGI. This CDR3 is CASIGQMNTEAFF. The DNA for the CDR3 is TGTGCCAGCATCGGACAGATGAACACTGAAGCTTTCTTT.

This clone appeared a few times. The rearrangement links TRBV9 to TRBJ1-2; TRBD1 agrees at 9 bases. With V trimmed by 5 bases and J by 3 bases, 8 bases remained unmatched. The germline CDR1 and CDR2 sequences are SGDLS and YYNGEE. The CDR3 sequence is 15 residues long. The CDR3 bases are TGTGCCAGCAGTAGGACAGGGGTTCGAGACTATGGCTACACCTTC. Protein sequence: CASSRTGVRDYGYTF.

The J gene is TRBJ1-2, the V gene TRBV28; the D gene is possibly TRBD1 (5 bases). This CDR3 comprises 14 residues. The V and J ends lost 6 bases and 4 bases respectively, with 15 bases between them. Looked up from germline, CDR1 is MDHEN and CDR2 is SYDVKM. CDR3 DNA: TGTGCCAGCAGCGGGGGAGGGGTGGGCTATGGCTACACCTTC. It encodes CASSGGGVGYGYTF.

V is TRBV7-3 and J is TRBJ2-3; 7 bases agree with TRBD2. The CDR3 runs 15 residues. Germline CDR1 reads SGHTA; CDR2 reads FQGTGA. V shed 5 bases and J 2 bases; nucleotides not matched to a gene: 7. In DNA, the CDR3 is TGTGCCAGCAGCCCAAGGGGAGGGGTCACAGATACGCAGTATTTT. Translation: CASSPRGGVTDTQYF.

This clone was detected only a few times. The chain combines TRBV5-6 with TRBJ2-2, with 7 positions matching TRBD1. The CDR3 is made up of 14 amino acids. The V gene end was trimmed by 5 bases and the J gene end by 4 bases; junction bases not matched to a gene: 5. Germline CDR1 and CDR2: SGHDT and YYEEEE. Here the CDR3 DNA reads TGTGCCAGCAGGTACAGGGGATTCACCGGGGAGCTGTTTTTT. Encoded protein: CASRYRGFTGELFF.

In this sample, this clone turned up once. CDR3 sequence reads: CASSPPGLGPGSPGNTIYF. The CDR3 coding sequence is TGTGCCAGCTCACCACCCGGTCTCGGACCCGGGAGCCCTGGAAACACCATATATTTT. The V and J genes are TRBV18 and TRBJ1-3; D not certain. This CDR3 spans 19 amino acids. CDR1 is KGHSH and CDR2 is LQKENI in the germline V gene. V was clipped by 0 bases and J by 2 bases, with 20 bases between them. Supplemented by reference TRBV18 and TRBJ1-3, the full variable domain reads NAGVMQNPRHLVRRRGQEARLRCSPMKGHSHVYWYRQLPEEGLKFMVYLQKENIIDESGMPKERFSAEFPKEGPSILRIQQVVRGDSAAYFCASSPPGLGPGSPGNTIYFGEGSWLTVV.

The chain couples TRBV9 to TRBJ2-1; TRBD1 might be the D (5 bases). Looked up from germline, CDR1 is SGDLS and CDR2 is YYNGEE. Trimming shortened V by 4 bases and J by 5 bases, and 16 bases separated the two germline ends. CDR3 length: 15 residues. The CDR3 nucleotides are TGTGCCAGCAGCACTCAGGGAAAGGAGCACAATGAGCAGTTCTTC. It specifies CASSTQGKEHNEQFF.

The rearrangement links TRBV7-8 to TRBJ2-7, with TRBD2 matching 7 bases. Germline trimming cut 5 bases from V and 0 bases from J; bases unmatched to any gene: 10. Germline values: CDR1 SGHVS, CDR2 FQNEAQ. The CDR3 spans 16 residues. The CDR3 coding sequence is TGTGCCAGCAGCCCCGCCGGGGGAGGGAGCTCCTACGAGCAGTACTTC. Translated: CASSPAGGGSSYEQYF.

This chain connects TRBV2 to TRBJ2-7, with D tentatively TRBD1 (6 bases). Germline-derived CDR1 and CDR2 are SNHLY and FYNNEI. This CDR3 has 14 residues. The CDR3 nucleotides read TGTGCAATCGTTGGAGGACAGCTCTCCTACGAGCAGTACTTC. Translated, it gives CAIVGGQLSYEQYF.